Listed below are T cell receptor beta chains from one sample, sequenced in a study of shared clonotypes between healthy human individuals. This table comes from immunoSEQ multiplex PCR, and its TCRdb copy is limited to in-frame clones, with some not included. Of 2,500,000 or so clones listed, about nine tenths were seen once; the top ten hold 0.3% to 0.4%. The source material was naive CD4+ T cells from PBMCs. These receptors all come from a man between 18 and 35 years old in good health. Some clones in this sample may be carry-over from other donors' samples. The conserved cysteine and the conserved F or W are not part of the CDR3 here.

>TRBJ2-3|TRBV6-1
ASSEWGWRDSSTDTQY
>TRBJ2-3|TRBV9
ASSVGGRGTDTQY
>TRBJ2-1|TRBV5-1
ASSLVGVVGEQF
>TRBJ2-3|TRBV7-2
ASSLTAGSTDTQY
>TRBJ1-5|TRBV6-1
ASGNGYRPQH
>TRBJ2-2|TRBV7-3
ASSSGLSVGGELF
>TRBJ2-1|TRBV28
ASTIGAGQPTYNEQF
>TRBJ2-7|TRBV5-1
ASSLGPRAGGAYEQY
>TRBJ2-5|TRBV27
ASSPNSWEGQETQY
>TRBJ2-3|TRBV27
ASSSWSRRIAGRTDTQY
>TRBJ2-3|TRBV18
ASSRGLESTDTQY
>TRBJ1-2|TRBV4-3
ASSQSGTLLGYGYT
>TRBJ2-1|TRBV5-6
ASSSSPEEYNEQF
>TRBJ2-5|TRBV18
ASSPTGKETQY
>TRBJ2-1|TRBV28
ASSLIRVGYNEQF
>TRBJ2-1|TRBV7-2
ASSLKKGTSYNEQF
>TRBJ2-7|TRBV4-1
ASSSASGSYEQY
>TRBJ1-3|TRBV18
ASSPSRSSGNTIY
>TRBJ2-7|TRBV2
ASSEYGGMN
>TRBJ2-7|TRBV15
ATSRDPYEQY
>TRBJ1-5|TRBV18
ASSPPLSYDQPQH
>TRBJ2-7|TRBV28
ASTPNPAAGREQY